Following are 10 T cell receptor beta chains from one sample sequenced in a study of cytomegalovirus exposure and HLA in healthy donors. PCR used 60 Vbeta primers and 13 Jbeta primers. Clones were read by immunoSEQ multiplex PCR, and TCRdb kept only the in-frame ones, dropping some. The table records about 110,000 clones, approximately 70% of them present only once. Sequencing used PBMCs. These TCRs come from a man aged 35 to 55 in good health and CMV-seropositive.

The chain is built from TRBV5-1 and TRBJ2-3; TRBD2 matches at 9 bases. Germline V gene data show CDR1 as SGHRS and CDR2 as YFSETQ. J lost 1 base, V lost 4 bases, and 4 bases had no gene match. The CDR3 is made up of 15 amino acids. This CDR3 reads CASSVSGSGTDTQYF. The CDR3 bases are TGCGCCAGCAGCGTTAGCGGGAGTGGCACAGATACGCAGTATTTT.

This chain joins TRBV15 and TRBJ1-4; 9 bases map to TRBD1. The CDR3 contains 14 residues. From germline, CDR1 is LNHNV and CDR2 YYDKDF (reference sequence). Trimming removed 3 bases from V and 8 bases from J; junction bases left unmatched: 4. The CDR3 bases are TGTGCCACCAGCAGCGGACAGGGGAGGGAAAAACTGTTTTTT. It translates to CATSSGQGREKLFF.

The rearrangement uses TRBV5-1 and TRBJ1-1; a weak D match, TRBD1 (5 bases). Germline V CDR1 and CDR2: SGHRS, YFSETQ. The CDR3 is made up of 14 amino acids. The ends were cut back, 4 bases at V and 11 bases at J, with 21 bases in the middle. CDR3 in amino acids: CASSGGLLTESAFF. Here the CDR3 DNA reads TGCGCCAGCAGCGGGGGACTTTTAACTGAGTCTGCTTTCTTT.

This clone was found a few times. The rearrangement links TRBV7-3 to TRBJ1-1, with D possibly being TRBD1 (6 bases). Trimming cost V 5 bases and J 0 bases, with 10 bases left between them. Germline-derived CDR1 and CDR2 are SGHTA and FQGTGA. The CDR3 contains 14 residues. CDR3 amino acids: CASSPGQMNTEAFF. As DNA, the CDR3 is TGTGCCAGCAGCCCCGGACAGATGAACACTGAAGCTTTCTTT.

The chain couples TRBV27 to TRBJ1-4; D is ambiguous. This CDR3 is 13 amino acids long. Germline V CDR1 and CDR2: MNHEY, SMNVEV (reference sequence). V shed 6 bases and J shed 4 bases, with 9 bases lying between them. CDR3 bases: TGTGCCAGCAGCGGGTCGATTAATGAAAAACTGTTTTTT. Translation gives CASSGSINEKLFF.

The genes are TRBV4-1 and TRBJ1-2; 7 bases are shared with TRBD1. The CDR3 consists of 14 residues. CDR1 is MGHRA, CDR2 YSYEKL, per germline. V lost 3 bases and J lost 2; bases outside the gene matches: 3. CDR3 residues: CASSHGDSNYGYTF. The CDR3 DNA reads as TGCGCCAGCAGCCACGGGGACAGCAACTATGGCTACACCTTC.

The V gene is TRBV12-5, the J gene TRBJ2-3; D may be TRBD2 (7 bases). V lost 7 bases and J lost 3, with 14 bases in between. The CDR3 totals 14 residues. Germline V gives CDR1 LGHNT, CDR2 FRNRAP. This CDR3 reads CASATGGATDTQYF. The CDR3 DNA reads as TGTGCTAGTGCCACGGGGGGCGCGACAGATACGCAGTATTTT.

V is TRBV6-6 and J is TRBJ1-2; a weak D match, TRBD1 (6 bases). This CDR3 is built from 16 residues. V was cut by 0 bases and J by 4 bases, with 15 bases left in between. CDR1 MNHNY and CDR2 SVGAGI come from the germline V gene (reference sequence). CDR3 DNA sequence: TGTGCCAGCAGTTACTCGCAGGGGAAGGGTTCCTATGGCTACACCTTC. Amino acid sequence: CASSYSQGKGSYGYTF.

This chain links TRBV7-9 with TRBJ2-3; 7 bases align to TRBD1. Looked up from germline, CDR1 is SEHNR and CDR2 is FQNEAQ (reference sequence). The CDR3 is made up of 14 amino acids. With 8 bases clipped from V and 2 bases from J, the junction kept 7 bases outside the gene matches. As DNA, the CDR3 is TGTGCCAGCCCAAAAGGGGGCCTCACAGATACGCAGTATTTT. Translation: CASPKGGLTDTQYF.

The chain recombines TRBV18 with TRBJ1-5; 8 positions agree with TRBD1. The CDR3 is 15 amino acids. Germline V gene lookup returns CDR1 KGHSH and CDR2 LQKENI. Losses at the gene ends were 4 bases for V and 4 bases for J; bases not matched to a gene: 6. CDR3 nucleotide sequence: TGTGCCAGCTCACAACCGGGACAGGCGAATCAGCCCCAGCATTTT. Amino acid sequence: CASSQPGQANQPQHF.